These 28 T cell receptor beta chains came from one sample sequenced in a study of cytomegalovirus exposure and HLA in healthy donors. Sequencing was performed with immunoSEQ multiplex PCR; in TCRdb, only in-frame clones are kept and a portion is missing. The sample shows 80,000 to 95,000 clones, approximately 93% of them seen only once. Sequencing was carried out using PBMCs. These receptors all stem from a woman in her 30s in good health and CMV-seropositive.

The chain joins TRBV7-2 to TRBJ2-3, with a weak D call TRBD2 (5 bases). Per germline, CDR1 SGHTA and CDR2 FQGNSA. The CDR3 sequence is 15 residues long. Trimming left V 3 bases short and J 2 bases short, with 12 bases between. CDR3 amino acids: CASSLQRTLTDTQYF. The CDR3, as DNA: TGTGCCAGCAGCTTGCAGCGGACCCTCACAGATACGCAGTATTTT.

This clone was detected only once. The chain carries TRBV29-1 and TRBJ2-1; 8 bases fit TRBD1. The germline V gene has CDR1 SQVTM and CDR2 ANQGSEA. Losses at the gene ends were 4 bases for V and 5 bases for J; bases not matched to a gene: 13. The CDR3 covers 16 residues. The CDR3 sequence is CSVGDKPGQVNNEQFF. Written as DNA, the CDR3 is TGCAGCGTTGGTGATAAACCGGGACAGGTAAACAATGAGCAGTTCTTC.

This clone was recorded only once. This chain connects TRBV7-9 to TRBJ2-7; 10 nucleotides align to TRBD1. The CDR3 length is 14 residues. The trim removed 5 bases at V and 2 bases at J, leaving 3 bases unmatched. The germline V gene has CDR1 SEHNR and CDR2 FQNEAQ (reference sequence). The CDR3 DNA sequence: TGTGCCAGCAGCAAGGGGACAGGGGCCTACGAGCAGTACTTC. It encodes CASSKGTGAYEQYF.

The J gene is TRBJ2-3, the V gene TRBV19; TRBD1 is a possible D gene (5 bases). Germline lookup yields CDR1 LNHDA and CDR2 SQIVND (reference sequence). CDR3 length: 15 residues. V was trimmed by 4 bases and J by 6 bases, leaving 17 bases between them. The CDR3 bases are TGTGCCAGTAGTAAACCTGGACCCAGGGCGGATACGCAGTATTTT. Translating it yields CASSKPGPRADTQYF.

This chain links TRBV13 with TRBJ2-1, with 10 bases that match TRBD2. CDR1 PRHDT and CDR2 FYEKMQ come from the germline V gene (reference sequence). The CDR3 sequence is 16 residues long. J lost 5 bases, V lost 5 bases, and 9 bases had no gene match. The CDR3: CASSTSTSGANNEQFF. As DNA, the CDR3 is TGTGCCAGCAGCACAAGCACTAGCGGGGCTAACAATGAGCAGTTCTTC.

The gene calls are TRBV7-2 and TRBJ2-1; TRBD2 might be the D (5 bases). V dropped 5 bases and J dropped 8 bases, with 13 bases sitting between them. The CDR3 totals 13 residues. Germline V gene sequence: CDR1 SGHTA, CDR2 FQGNSA. The CDR3 is CASSESAGHEQFF. CDR3 bases: TGTGCCAGCAGCGAATCGGCGGGTCATGAGCAGTTCTTC.

This chain's CDR3 is CASTGLAGGETQYF. DNA for the CDR3: TGTGCCAGCACCGGACTAGCGGGAGGTGAGACCCAGTACTTC. The chain has TRBV9 and TRBJ2-5; TRBD2 matches at 14 bases. Germline V lookup: CDR1 SGDLS, CDR2 YYNGEE. V lost 6 bases and J lost 5; bases outside the gene matches: 3. This CDR3 comprises 14 residues.

This rearrangement joins TRBV29-1 to TRBJ2-1, with a weak D call TRBD2 (6 bases). V was cut by 7 bases and J by 9 bases, with 22 bases left in between. The CDR3 sequence is 14 residues long. CDR1 and CDR2 from the germline V gene are SQVTM and ANQGSEA. Here the CDR3 reads CSGKKGAGRGEQFF. Written as DNA, the CDR3 is TGCAGCGGTAAAAAAGGGGCGGGACGGGGTGAGCAGTTCTTC.

A single count supports this clone. The chain uses TRBV7-2 and TRBJ2-5; 7 positions agree with TRBD1. Trimming removed 2 bases from V and 5 bases from J; junction bases left unmatched: 14. The germline gives CDR1 SGHTA, CDR2 FQGNSA. This CDR3 is 17 amino acids long. This CDR3 is CASSLRQGSLVYETQYF. CDR3 coding DNA: TGTGCCAGCAGCTTAAGACAGGGATCGCTAGTGTACGAGACCCAGTACTTC.

This clone was detected once. The rearrangement uses TRBV27 and TRBJ2-3; 13 nucleotides align to TRBD2. The germline CDR1 and CDR2 sequences are MNHEY and SMNVEV (reference sequence). V lost 10 bases, J lost 5 bases, and 6 bases stayed unmatched. The CDR3 is made up of 14 amino acids. For the CDR3, the DNA is TGTGCCACCCAATGGACTAGCGGGAGAGATACGCAGTATTTT. Its translation: CATQWTSGRDTQYF.

The chain couples TRBV19 to TRBJ2-2; TRBD2 agrees at 11 bases. The CDR3 runs to 16 residues. V shed 5 bases, J shed 3 bases, and the junction held 5 bases outside the gene matches. Germline CDR1 LNHDA, CDR2 SQIVND (reference sequence). The CDR3 loop reads CASSDPGLADTGELFF. CDR3 sequence (DNA): TGTGCCAGTAGTGACCCGGGACTAGCGGACACCGGGGAGCTGTTTTTT.

The chain carries TRBV4-1 and TRBJ1-5; maybe TRBD1 (5 bases). CDR1 is MGHRA and CDR2 is YSYEKL in the germline V gene. The CDR3 spans 15 residues. V lost 1 base, J lost 5 bases, and 12 bases lay in between. The CDR3 DNA reads TGCGCCAGCAGCCAAGGTTGGGGAGGGGATCAGCCCCAGCATTTT. The encoded protein is CASSQGWGGDQPQHF.

This clone was seen only once. The chain uses TRBV19 and TRBJ1-2; TRBD1 agrees at 9 bases. The ends lost 4 bases at V and 8 bases at J; junction bases unmatched: 8. The CDR3 is 14 amino acids. The germline V gene encodes CDR1 LNHDA and CDR2 SQIVND (reference sequence). The CDR3 loop is CASSTDRGTRGYTF. CDR3 bases: TGTGCCAGTAGTACCGACAGGGGGACGCGGGGCTACACCTTC.

This chain uses TRBV11-2 with TRBJ2-1; D may be TRBD2 (5 bases). CDR1 SGHAT and CDR2 FQNNGV come from the germline V gene. V was trimmed by 8 bases and J by 3 bases, leaving 11 bases between them. The CDR3 covers 13 residues. CDR3 bases: TGTGCCAGCGAGCGGACCAACTACAATGAGCAGTTCTTC. It is translated as CASERTNYNEQFF.

The V call is TRBV4-3, the J call TRBJ1-2; no firm D call. Trimming pared 3 bases from V and 8 bases from J, leaving 13 bases between. The CDR3 loop spans 13 amino acids. The germline CDR1 and CDR2 sequences are LGHNA and YSLEER. CDR3 in DNA: TGCGCCAGCAGCCATATGCGAGCGCGGGGCTACACCTTC. Its translation: CASSHMRARGYTF.

The chain uses TRBV28 and TRBJ2-4; TRBD1 matches 7 bases. Germline V gene data show CDR1 as MDHEN and CDR2 as SYDVKM. CDR3 size: 17 residues. V lost 6 bases, J lost 0 bases, and 11 bases stayed unmatched. The CDR3 DNA sequence: TGTGCCAGCAGACGCCAACTACAGGGGTTAGCCAAAAACATTCAGTACTTC. This gives the protein CASRRQLQGLAKNIQYF.

The J gene is TRBJ2-1, the V gene TRBV7-2, with 9 bases lining up with TRBD1. The CDR3 runs 16 residues. Trimming took 4 bases from V and 6 from J; bases not matched to a gene: 10. Germline values: CDR1 SGHTA, CDR2 FQGNSA. The CDR3 bases are TGTGCCAGCAGCTCCTCCCGGGGACAGGGCATCAATGAGCAGTTCTTC. This gives the protein CASSSSRGQGINEQFF.

The chain links TRBV7-6 to TRBJ2-2; D remains unclear. Per germline, CDR1 SGHVS and CDR2 FNYEAQ. This CDR3 region has 12 residues. Trimming removed 3 bases at V and 9 bases at J, with 8 bases between. DNA for the CDR3: TGTGCCAGCAGCTTGGAGTTTAGGGAGCTGTTTTTT. Translating gives CASSLEFRELFF. The full variable domain, completed using reference TRBV7-6 and TRBJ2-2, is GAGVSQSPRYKVTKRGQDVALRCDPISGHVSLYWYRQALGQGPEFLTYFNYEAQQDKSGLPNDRFSAERPEGSISTLTIQRTEQRDSAMYRCASSLEFRELFFGEGSRLTVL.

This clone has just one count. V is TRBV5-1 and J is TRBJ2-1; perhaps TRBD2 as D (6 bases). Germline CDR1 and CDR2: SGHRS and YFSETQ. The V end was cut by 3 bases, the J end by 8 bases, with 18 bases between. The CDR3 runs 15 residues. CDR3 DNA: TGCGCCAGCAGCTCAACAACTAGGAGGGTAGATGAGCAGTTCTTC. It codes for CASSSTTRRVDEQFF.

J is TRBJ2-7 and V is TRBV4-1; D possibly corresponds to TRBD2 (6 bases). The CDR3 length is 15 residues. Trimming took 0 bases from V and 2 from J, leaving 11 bases between them. The germline V gene has CDR1 MGHRA and CDR2 YSYEKL. CDR3 DNA sequence: TGCGCCAGCAGCCAAGAGGGACTTGGAGCCTACGAGCAGTACTTC. It codes for CASSQEGLGAYEQYF.

This sequence joins TRBV11-2 and TRBJ2-1, with 9 positions matching TRBD1. The junction had 7 bases not matched to a gene; V was cut back by 2 bases and J by 8 bases. The V gene's germline CDR1 is SGHAT and CDR2 FQNNGV. This CDR3 spans 15 amino acids. DNA of the CDR3: TGTGCCAGCAGCTTAAGGGGACAGGGAAGCCATGAGCAGTTCTTC. It translates to CASSLRGQGSHEQFF. Complete variable domain (other parts from reference TRBV11-2 and TRBJ2-1): EAGVAQSPRYKIIEKRQSVAFWCNPISGHATLYWYQQILGQGPKLLIQFQNNGVVDDSQLPKDRFSAERLKGVDSTLKIQPAKLEDSAVYLCASSLRGQGSHEQFFGPGTRLTVL.

The rearrangement links TRBV9 to TRBJ2-3, with a tentative D call TRBD2 (6 bases). Deletions cut 1 base from V and 2 bases from J, with 8 bases between. The germline V gene encodes CDR1 SGDLS and CDR2 YYNGEE. This CDR3 has 14 residues. The CDR3 sequence: CASSVRTNTDTQYF. Written as DNA, the CDR3 is TGTGCCAGCAGCGTACGGACTAACACAGATACGCAGTATTTT.

The table lists this clone with a count of one. This chain connects TRBV19 to TRBJ2-3; D perhaps matches TRBD1 (6 bases). The CDR3 length is 13 residues. The V and J ends lost 7 bases and 1 base respectively, with 9 bases between them. Germline V gene data show CDR1 as LNHDA and CDR2 as SQIVND (reference sequence). CDR3 sequence: CASKQGGTDTQYF. CDR3 in DNA: TGTGCCAGTAAACAGGGCGGCACAGATACGCAGTATTTT.

The chain recombines TRBV2 with TRBJ2-2; 9 bases align to TRBD1. The CDR3 loop spans 16 amino acids. V shed 8 bases and J 5 bases; nucleotides not matched to a gene: 12. Germline assignment: CDR1 SNHLY and CDR2 FYNNEI. As DNA, the CDR3 is TGTGCCAGCCTACGACAACAGGGGGCCTCTACCGGGGAGCTGTTTTTT. Its protein product is CASLRQQGASTGELFF.

The gene calls are TRBV10-3 and TRBJ2-3; 12 bases fit TRBD2. The CDR3 length is 15 residues. Germline assignment: CDR1 ENHRY and CDR2 SYGVKD. V trimming: 5 bases; J trimming: 4 bases; junction bases outside the gene matches: 4. CDR3 DNA sequence: TGTGCCATCAGTATCCTAGCGGGAGGGCCAGATACGCAGTATTTT. Its translation is CAISILAGGPDTQYF.

The rearrangement joins TRBV5-1 to TRBJ2-6; a possible D gene is TRBD1 (6 bases). CDR1 and CDR2 (germline): SGHRS, YFSETQ. CDR3 length: 19 residues. The V and J ends lost 1 base and 0 bases respectively, with 17 bases between them. In nucleotides, the CDR3 is TGCGCCAGCAGCTTGTCCGGGACAAAATCCCCCTCTGGGGCCAACGTCCTGACTTTC. This gives the protein CASSLSGTKSPSGANVLTF.

V usage is TRBV5-4 and J usage is TRBJ1-3, with TRBD1 as a possible D gene (6 bases). CDR3 length: 16 amino acids. V shed 4 bases and J shed 2 bases, with 16 bases lying between them. Germline V gene sequence: CDR1 SGHNT, CDR2 YYREEE (reference sequence). CDR3 in amino acids: CASSPSQGITGNTIYF. The CDR3 nucleotides are TGTGCCAGCAGCCCCTCCCAGGGGATTACTGGAAACACCATATATTTT.

The rearrangement links TRBV18 to TRBJ2-3, with unresolved D. Germline V gene sequence: CDR1 KGHSH, CDR2 LQKENI. This CDR3 is 15 amino acids long. Trimming took 0 bases from V and 2 from J, leaving 9 bases between them. Written as DNA, the CDR3 is TGTGCCAGCTCACCACCCGGAACAGTCACAGATACGCAGTATTTT. Translated, it gives CASSPPGTVTDTQYF.